This is a list of T cell receptor beta chains from one sample in a study of blood T cell repertoires in COVID-19. Produced via immunoSEQ multiplex PCR; TCRdb's table is partial and in-frame only. The sample lists more than 100,000 clones, about 90% occurring once. Source material: peripheral blood. The receptors originated from a woman between 70 and 85 years old with acute or convalescent COVID-19. Both conserved end residues are part of each CDR3. The D gene is left open where the match is weak. The size entry is marked missing in some rows and otherwise reads once, few, many or a size class.

clone size | J gene | CDR3 length | D gene | V gene | CDR3 DNA | CDR3 protein
. | TRBJ2-3 | 15 | TRBD2 | TRBV2 | TGTGCCAGCAGTGGATCGCGGGGGGGCCATGGTACGCAGTATTTT | CASSGSRGGHGTQYF
. | TRBJ1-5 | 15 | . | TRBV19 | TGTGCCAGTAGTACGGGGAGATGGGACAATCAGCCCCAGCATTTT | CASSTGRWDNQPQHF
. | TRBJ2-7 | 15 | TRBD1 | TRBV13 | TGTGCCAGCAGCCCCCGGACAGGGAACCCCTACGAGCAGTACTTC | CASSPRTGNPYEQYF
. | TRBJ1-1 | 13 | . | TRBV2 | TGTGCCAGCAGTGCTCAGGTGAACACTGAAGCTTTCTTT | CASSAQVNTEAFF
. | TRBJ1-1 | 15 | . | TRBV5-1 | TGCGCCAGCAGCTATACAGGGAGTACGTACACTGAAGCTTTCTTT | CASSYTGSTYTEAFF
. | TRBJ1-3 | 13 | . | TRBV9 | TGTGCCAGCAGCGCCCCAGGGGAAGGCACCATATATTTT | CASSAPGEGTIYF
. | TRBJ1-3 | 15 | TRBD1 | TRBV7-9 | TGTGCCAGCAGACCGGACAGGGTGGGAGGAAACACCATATATTTT | CASRPDRVGGNTIYF
. | TRBJ1-3 | 15 | TRBD1 | TRBV28 | TGTGCCAGCAGTGGAGGGGGCAGCTCTGGAAACACCATATATTTT | CASSGGGSSGNTIYF
. | TRBJ2-2 | 16 | TRBD1 | TRBV7-3 | TGTGCCAGCAGACTGACGACAGGGGTGGTTCTCGGGGAGCTGTTTTTT | CASRLTTGVVLGELFF
. | TRBJ1-5 | 17 | . | TRBV12-2 | TGTGCAAGTCGCCCCCAAGGTCCAGCGTATAGCAATCAGCCCCAGCATTTT | CASRPQGPAYSNQPQHF
. | TRBJ1-5 | 13 | . | TRBV18 | TGTGCCAGCTCATCGGGCGGGGAAGGGCCCCAGCATTTT | CASSSGGEGPQHF
. | TRBJ1-2 | 15 | . | TRBV27 | TGTGCCAGCAGTCCCAGGACATTCTCTAACTATGGCTACACCTTC | CASSPRTFSNYGYTF
. | TRBJ1-6 | 15 | . | TRBV6-5 | TGTGCCAGCAGTTACTCCACCCGGACAGATTCACCCCTCCACTTT | CASSYSTRTDSPLHF
. | TRBJ1-1 | 17 | TRBD1 | TRBV11-3 | TGTGCCAGCAGCTTAGGAATAGGACAGGGGGCTAGCGCTGAAGCTTTCTTT | CASSLGIGQGASAEAFF
few | TRBJ1-3 | 15 | . | TRBV4-1 | TGCGCCAGCAGCCAAGAAGAGAGGACTGGAAACACCATATATTTT | CASSQEERTGNTIYF
. | TRBJ1-2 | 16 | . | TRBV18 | TGTGCCAGCTCACCAGAGCTCGGGGGTGTAGAATATGGCTACACCTTC | CASSPELGGVEYGYTF
. | TRBJ2-4 | 10 | . | TRBV7-9 | TGTGCCAGTATGGGGCACATTCAGTACTTC | CASMGHIQYF
. | TRBJ1-3 | 15 | . | TRBV7-9 | TGTGCCAGCAGCAAAGAAGCTTTCTCTGGAAACACCATATATTTT | CASSKEAFSGNTIYF
. | TRBJ2-1 | 16 | . | TRBV19 | TGTGCCAGTAGTAGCTCTCAAAGGGGAATTGAACCTGAGCAGTTCTTC | CASSSSQRGIEPEQFF
few | TRBJ2-7 | 13 | TRBD1 | TRBV6-5 | TGTGCCAGCCGGGACAGGCTTTCCTACGAGCAGTACTTC | CASRDRLSYEQYF
. | TRBJ2-3 | 14 | . | TRBV3-1/TRBV3-2 | TGTGCCAGCAGCCCGGACTCGTTTCGGGATACGCAGTATTTT | CASSPDSFRDTQYF
. | TRBJ1-2 | 18 | TRBD1 | TRBV7-7 | TGTGCTAGCAGCTTTCAGCGTGTGGTTCAGGGGGTGAAGGGTGGCTACACCTTC | CASSFQRVVQGVKGGYTF
few | TRBJ2-1 | 14 | TRBD2 | TRBV6-5 | TGTGCCAGCATCGACGCGGGGGGGGGCGATGAGCAGTTCTTC | CASIDAGGGDEQFF
. | TRBJ1-2 | 15 | . | TRBV6-5 | TGTGCCAGCAGTTACTCGACTTCCGCTAACTATGGCTACACCTTC | CASSYSTSANYGYTF
. | TRBJ1-2 | 14 | TRBD1 | TRBV19 | TGTGCCAGTAGGACGGGGGACAGCTATAATGGCTACACCTTC | CASRTGDSYNGYTF
. | TRBJ1-1 | 16 | . | TRBV24-1 | TGTGCCACCAGTGACAATAAACAGGGACCGGGCACTGAAGCTTTCTTT | CATSDNKQGPGTEAFF
. | TRBJ2-3 | 18 | TRBD2 | TRBV14 | TGTGCCAGCAGCCTTCGGACTAGCGGGGGGGCCGGGACAGATACGCAGTATTTT | CASSLRTSGGAGTDTQYF
once | TRBJ1-5 | 13 | TRBD1 | TRBV6-5 | TGTGCCAGCAGTCAGGGGGCTAATCAGCCCCAGCATTTT | CASSQGANQPQHF
. | TRBJ2-1 | 15 | . | TRBV11-1 | TGTGCCAGCAGCTTTGTCGCCTCGGGTCGAGGTGAGCAGTTCTTC | CASSFVASGRGEQFF
. | TRBJ1-5 | 18 | . | TRBV28 | TGTGCCAGCAACCGGGGGAAGAGAGGAATGGGGTATATTCAGCCCCAGCATTTT | CASNRGKRGMGYIQPQHF
. | TRBJ1-3 | 16 | . | TRBV3-1/TRBV3-2 | TGTGCCAGCAGCCAAGATGTGGGCGGGACTGGAAACACCATATATTTT | CASSQDVGGTGNTIYF
few | TRBJ1-2 | 12 | . | TRBV28 | TGTGCCAGCGAAGGCAGGGAGGACGGCTACACCTTC | CASEGREDGYTF
once | TRBJ1-2 | 15 | . | TRBV7-9 | TGTGCCAGCAGCCCACAGGGCGCCCTTAACTATGGCTACACCTTC | CASSPQGALNYGYTF
. | TRBJ2-2 | 17 | TRBD2 | TRBV5-4 | TGTGCCAGCAGCTTGGACGGACTAGCGGGGCCCACCGGGGAGCTGTTTTTT | CASSLDGLAGPTGELFF
. | TRBJ1-1 | 12 | . | TRBV4-2 | TGTGCCAGCAGCCGCGGGGAAACTGAAGCTTTCTTT | CASSRGETEAFF
. | TRBJ2-3 | 14 | TRBD2 | TRBV6-5 | TGTGCCAGCAGTTACCCCGGGGGAGGGGATACGCAGTATTTT | CASSYPGGGDTQYF
. | TRBJ1-2 | 15 | TRBD1 | TRBV28 | TGTGCCAGCAGTCTTAGGACAGGGGGCAACTATGGCTACACCTTC | CASSLRTGGNYGYTF
few | TRBJ1-1 | 14 | . | TRBV18 | TGTGCCAGCTCCCCCGCCCGCTCGGGCACTGAAGCTTTCTTT | CASSPARSGTEAFF
. | TRBJ1-5 | 13 | . | TRBV28 | TGTGCCAGCAGTCTAGATAGCAATCAGCCCCAGCATTTT | CASSLDSNQPQHF
. | TRBJ2-3 | 14 | . | TRBV24-1 | TGTGCCACCAGTACGGAGCATATTAGAGATACGCAGTATTTT | CATSTEHIRDTQYF
. | TRBJ2-7 | 16 | . | TRBV9 | TGTGCCAGCAGCCGAGCGGGTGCACTGAGCTCCTACGAGCAGTACTTC | CASSRAGALSSYEQYF
. | TRBJ1-2 | 18 | TRBD1 | TRBV7-6 | TGTGCCAGCAGCGCAGGGACAGGGAAACTTCACCCGCCTTATGGCTACACCTTC | CASSAGTGKLHPPYGYTF
. | TRBJ1-2 | 15 | . | TRBV9 | TGTGCCAGCAGCGCCCTATTGGGGCCTACCTATGGCTACACCTTC | CASSALLGPTYGYTF
few | TRBJ1-2 | 16 | TRBD1 | TRBV5-6 | TGTGCCAGCAGCTCAATATGGATGGTAGGGGGCCTTGGCTACACCTTC | CASSSIWMVGGLGYTF
. | TRBJ1-4 | 14 | . | TRBV6-4 | TGTGCCCGCGGGACGACGGCGGCTAATGAAAAACTGTTTTTT | CARGTTAANEKLFF
. | TRBJ1-3 | 18 | TRBD1 | TRBV5-1 | TGCGCCAGCAGCTTGGAAGGACAGGGGCCCCTCTCTGGAAACACCATATATTTT | CASSLEGQGPLSGNTIYF
. | TRBJ2-3 | 15 | TRBD1 | TRBV5-4 | TGTGCCAGCAGCCCGGACAGGGTTGGGCAAGATACGCAGTATTTT | CASSPDRVGQDTQYF
. | TRBJ1-1 | 13 | . | TRBV11-2 | TGTGCCAGCAGCCTTAGGAGGAACACTGAAGCTTTCTTT | CASSLRRNTEAFF
once | TRBJ1-2 | 13 | . | TRBV5-1 | TGCGCCAGCAGCTTGACAGGGACCTATGGCTACACCTTC | CASSLTGTYGYTF
. | TRBJ2-1 | 15 | TRBD2 | TRBV10-2 | TGCGCCAGCAGTGAACCAGCGGGGGGGCCCCTTGAGCAGTTCTTC | CASSEPAGGPLEQFF
. | TRBJ2-1 | 17 | TRBD2 | TRBV9 | TGTGCCAGCAGCCCCCTCGGGGGGAGGAGCTCCTACAATGAGCAGTTCTTC | CASSPLGGRSSYNEQFF
. | TRBJ2-7 | 15 | TRBD1 | TRBV27 | TGTGCCAGCAGTTCCCGGACAGGGGGCTCCTACGAGCAGTACTTC | CASSSRTGGSYEQYF
once | TRBJ2-3 | 13 | . | TRBV12-3/TRBV12-4 | TGTGCCAGCAGTTTTGAGGTCACAGATACGCAGTATTTT | CASSFEVTDTQYF
once | TRBJ2-2 | 15 | TRBD1 | TRBV5-1 | TGCGCCAGCAGCGGGGGACAGGGGGCGACCGGGGAGCTGTTTTTT | CASSGGQGATGELFF
. | TRBJ1-2 | 11 | . | TRBV30 | TGTGCCTGGAGCGGCGGCTATGGCTACACCTTC | CAWSGGYGYTF
. | TRBJ2-2 | 16 | TRBD2 | TRBV7-9 | TGTGCCAGCAGCTTAGGACTAGCGGGGCGGACCGGGGAGCTGTTTTTT | CASSLGLAGRTGELFF
. | TRBJ2-5 | 14 | TRBD2 | TRBV10-1 | TGCGCCAGCAGTAGCGGGGATATTCAAGAGACCCAGTACTTC | CASSSGDIQETQYF